This TCR beta chain is from a study of beta chain features in type 1 diabetes (dated by TCRdb to between 2018 and 2020). For context, the study as a whole: No differences in mean age, gender distribution, total cell number or subset yield were found between patients and healthy donors. Across all samples, around 100 million sorted cells were examined, and cell number per subset correlated strongly with RNA yield. The study compared TCRB repertoires of sorted circulating CD4+ T cell subsets between recently diagnosed type 1 diabetes patients and matched healthy donors. Regulatory and stem cell-like memory subsets were isolated from only 8 patients and roughly eight healthy donors, whereas naive and central memory subsets came from all 30 or so donors. Points the paper makes about the study in general: Naive, central memory and regulatory TCRB repertoires appeared more similar among patients than among healthy donors. At VDJ recombination sites, type 1 diabetes patients had fewer insertions and more deleted nucleotides, which implies abnormalities in thymic rearrangement. Shorter templates might have been favored by PCR, but patient and control samples were amplified and corrected together, so both groups would have been affected equally by any skew. A moderate but significant shortening of TCRB CDR3 length was observed in type 1 diabetes patients in all four CD4+ subsets. Because cDNA rather than genomic DNA was sequenced, highly expressing activated cells could have been over-represented, although no difference in activation and CD3 levels was found between groups. HLA sub-analyses involved small numbers of individuals, so any influence of HLA type on TCRB rearrangement remained unresolved.

CDR1 LNHNV and CDR2 YYDKDF were looked up in the germline V gene (reference sequence). V is clipped by 1 base and J by 8 bases, and the sequence between their germline boundaries is 12 bases long. The CDR3 measures 15 amino acids from cysteine to phenylalanine. The CDR3 DNA has 45 bases and is translated from base 1. From each donor, a single peripheral blood sample of about 110 mL on average was drawn into heparinised tubes. Naive, central memory, regulatory and stem cell-like memory CD4+ T cells were sorted on a BD FACSAria II using a panel including CD45RO, CCR7, CD25, CD127, CD95 and CD27. Every sorted population had a purity above 95%. PBMCs were isolated right away by Lymphoprep density gradient centrifugation and were stained directly, without culture. To minimize batch effects, samples were stained and sorted in pairs, one healthy donor with one patient per experiment. As regards this clone: Its antigen specificity is not known. Nothing much larger sits one base from this clone, and base qualities are not available.

All of the isolated RNA was reverse transcribed with the High Capacity cDNA Reverse Transcription Kit, so expressed TCRB transcripts were sequenced. Deep immunoSEQ sequencing was performed on naive, central memory and regulatory T cell samples, with an average of roughly 3.5 million total reads per sample. After sorted cells were lysed in RLT buffer, RNA was extracted with DNase-treated RNeasy Micro or Mini kits, with the choice depending on cell number. Each cell subset was processed separately to prevent cross-contamination, with patient and healthy donor samples processed together. TCRB sequences were amplified from cDNA with the immunoSEQ multiplex PCR, producing 87-bp fragments spanning the CDR3 region. Amplicons were sequenced on the Illumina HiSeq platform. The authors' pipeline ran thus. PCR bias was corrected computationally using synthetic template baselines, and reads within Hamming distance 2 were collapsed, with unmergeable singletons discarded. By aligning reads against IMGT, V, D and J genes, CDR3 length, and insertions or deletions at six rearrangement sites were assigned. Within each subset, clonotype counts were normalized to sorted cell number, and only after that were true diversity and Gini coefficients computed with the tcR R package. The overlap coefficient, calculated on TCRB nucleotide sequences, was used to measure repertoire sharing. In its TCRdb copy, this immuneACCESS table keeps in-frame sequences only and misses some clones. Where compared with another copy, unresolved V genes explain less than half of these, and the others have no known cause. Clone size and the V and J calls come from that table; the DNA yielded D and trimming. The sample contains about 320,000 clones, 12% to 15% of them found a single time. The top ten hold approximately 6.7% of the sample.

The sequenced sample consisted of central memory CD4+ T cells from blood. This chain joins TRBV15 to TRBJ1-6, with the D gene not clear enough to name. The receptor was isolated from a man under 40 in good health. DNA sequence: TGTGCCACCAGCAGAGCGGCGGGAAGGGATTCACCCCTCCACTTT. The translation is CATSRAAGRDSPLHF.